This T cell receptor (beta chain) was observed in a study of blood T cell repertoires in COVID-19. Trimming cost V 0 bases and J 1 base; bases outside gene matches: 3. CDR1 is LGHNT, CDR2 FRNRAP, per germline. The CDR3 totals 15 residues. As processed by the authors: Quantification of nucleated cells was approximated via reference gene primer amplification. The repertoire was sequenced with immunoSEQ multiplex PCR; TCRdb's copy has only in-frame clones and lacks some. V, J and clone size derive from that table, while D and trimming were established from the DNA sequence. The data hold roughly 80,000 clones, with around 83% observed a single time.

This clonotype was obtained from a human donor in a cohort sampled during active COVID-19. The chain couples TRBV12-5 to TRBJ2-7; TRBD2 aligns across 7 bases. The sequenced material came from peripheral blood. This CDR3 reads CASGLVPGGSYEQYF. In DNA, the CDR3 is TGTGCTAGTGGTTTGGTACCCGGGGGGTCCTACGAGCAGTACTTC.